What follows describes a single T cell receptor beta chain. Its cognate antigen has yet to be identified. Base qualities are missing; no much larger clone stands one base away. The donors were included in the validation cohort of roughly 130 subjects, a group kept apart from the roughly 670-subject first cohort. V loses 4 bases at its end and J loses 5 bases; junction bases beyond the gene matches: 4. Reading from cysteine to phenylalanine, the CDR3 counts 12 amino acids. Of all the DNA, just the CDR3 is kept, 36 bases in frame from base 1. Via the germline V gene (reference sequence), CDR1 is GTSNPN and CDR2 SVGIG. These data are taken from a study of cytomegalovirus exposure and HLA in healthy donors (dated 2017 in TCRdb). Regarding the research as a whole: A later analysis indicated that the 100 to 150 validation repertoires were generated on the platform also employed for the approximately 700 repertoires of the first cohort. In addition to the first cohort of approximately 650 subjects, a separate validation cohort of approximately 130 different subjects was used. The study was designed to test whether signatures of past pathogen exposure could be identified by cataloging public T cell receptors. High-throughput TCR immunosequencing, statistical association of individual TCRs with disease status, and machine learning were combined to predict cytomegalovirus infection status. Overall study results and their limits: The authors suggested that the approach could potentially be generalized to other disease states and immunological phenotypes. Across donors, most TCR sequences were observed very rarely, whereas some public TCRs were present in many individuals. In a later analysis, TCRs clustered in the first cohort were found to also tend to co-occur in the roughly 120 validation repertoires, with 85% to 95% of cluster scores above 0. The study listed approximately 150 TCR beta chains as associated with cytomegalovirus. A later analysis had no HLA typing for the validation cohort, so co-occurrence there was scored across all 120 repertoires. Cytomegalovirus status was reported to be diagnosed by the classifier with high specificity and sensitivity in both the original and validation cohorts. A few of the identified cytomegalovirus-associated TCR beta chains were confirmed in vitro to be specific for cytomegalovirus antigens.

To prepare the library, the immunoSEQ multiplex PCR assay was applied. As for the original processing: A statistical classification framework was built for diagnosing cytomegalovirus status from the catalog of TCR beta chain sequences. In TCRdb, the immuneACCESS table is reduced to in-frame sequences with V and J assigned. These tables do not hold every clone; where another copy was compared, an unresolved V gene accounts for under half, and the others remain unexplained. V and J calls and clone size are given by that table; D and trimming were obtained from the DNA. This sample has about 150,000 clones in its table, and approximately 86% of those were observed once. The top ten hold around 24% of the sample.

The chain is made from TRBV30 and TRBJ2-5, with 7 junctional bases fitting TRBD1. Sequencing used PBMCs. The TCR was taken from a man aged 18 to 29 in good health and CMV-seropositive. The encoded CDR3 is CAWMETGETQYF. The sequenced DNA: TGTGCCTGGATGGAGACAGGGGAGACCCAGTACTTC.